Listed below are T cell receptor beta chains from one sample, sequenced in a study of CD8+ T cells in alopecia areata. Sequencing used immunoSEQ multiplex PCR; TCRdb keeps in-frame clones, though not all of them. The sample contains about 220,000 clones, 50% to 60% of which appear only once. The sequencing used CD4+ T cells sorted from blood, collected at week 4, from a patient treated with tofacitinib. The receptors were gathered from a human donor with alopecia areata. Both conserved end residues are trimmed from each CDR3.

TRBV10-3	TRBJ1-1	AISEYFNTEAF
TRBV2	TRBJ1-1	ASSVENRNQAF
TRBV7-7	TRBJ2-1	ASSLDRNNEQF
TRBV7-2	TRBJ2-3	ASSYASGTDTQY
TRBV19	TRBJ2-2	ASSPGTSITGELF
TRBV29-1	TRBJ2-3	SVPKGVDTQY
TRBV29-1	TRBJ2-1	SVVVGVNHRADEQF
TRBV9	TRBJ2-1	ASSPGFGNEQF
TRBV6-4	TRBJ2-3	ASSDSTGGPDTQY
TRBV14	TRBJ1-2	ASSPLFREGGYT
TRBV29-1	TRBJ1-2	SVRGTYYGYT
TRBV9	TRBJ2-2	ASRGDPANTGELF